The rows below give T cell receptor beta chains drawn from one sample of a study of T cell responses to AZD1222 COVID-19 vaccine. Libraries were prepared by immunoSEQ multiplex PCR; TCRdb keeps only in-frame clonotypes and omits some of them. Here the sample spans roughly 140,000 clones, 93% being singletons. The sequencing here drew on peripheral blood, taken on day 0 of AZD1222 vaccination. The receptors originated from an adult in good health. CDR3s include the opening cysteine and the closing phenylalanine or tryptophan. The D gene is left open where the match is weak. Clone size is shown for a subset of rows, as once, few, many or a class of expanded clone.

d_call j_call v_call clone_size cdr3_aa cdr3_nt
NA TRBJ1-1 TRBV7-2 NA CASTQFPTPNTEAFF TGTGCCAGCACCCAGTTTCCCACTCCGAACACTGAAGCTTTCTTT
NA TRBJ1-5 TRBV3-1/TRBV3-2 once CASSSRAQGNQPQHF TGTGCCAGCAGCTCCCGAGCACAAGGTAATCAGCCCCAGCATTTT
NA TRBJ1-2 TRBV9 NA CASSVEVAGPPNYGYTF TGTGCCAGCAGCGTAGAAGTAGCAGGACCGCCTAACTATGGCTACACCTTC
TRBD2 TRBJ2-2 TRBV12-3/TRBV12-4 NA CASRTTSAGELFF TGTGCCAGCAGAACAACTAGCGCCGGGGAGCTGTTTTTT
NA TRBJ2-2 TRBV18 once CASSPQRNTGELFF TGTGCCAGCTCACCACAACGGAACACCGGGGAGCTGTTTTTT
NA TRBJ2-3 TRBV9 NA CASSPRVVVNTQYF TGTGCCAGCAGCCCCCGAGTTGTTGTTAATACGCAGTATTTT
NA TRBJ1-5 TRBV7-6 NA CASSSGQNQPQHF TGTGCCAGCAGCAGCGGACAGAATCAGCCCCAGCATTTT
NA TRBJ1-6 TRBV25-1 NA CASSKTKGALHF TGTGCCAGCAGCAAGACGAAGGGAGCCCTCCACTTT
NA TRBJ2-2 TRBV7-2 few CASSPPRWTNTGELFF TGTGCCAGCAGCCCACCAAGGTGGACGAACACCGGGGAGCTGTTTTTT
NA TRBJ2-1 TRBV28 NA CASSLSLLSYNEQFF TGTGCCAGCAGTTTATCCCTACTGTCCTACAATGAGCAGTTCTTC
NA TRBJ2-2 TRBV30 once CAWDGAVGNTGELFF TGTGCCTGGGATGGTGCAGTCGGGAACACCGGGGAGCTGTTTTTT
NA TRBJ1-2 TRBV5-1 few CASSPGGGLYGYTF TGCGCCAGCAGCCCCGGGGGGGGCTTATATGGCTACACCTTC
TRBD1 TRBJ1-6 TRBV3-1/TRBV3-2 once CASSQGDRGSPLHF TGTGCCAGCAGCCAGGGGGACAGGGGATCACCCCTCCACTTT
TRBD1 TRBJ1-4 TRBV15 NA CATGQGREKLFF TGTGCCACCGGACAGGGGCGTGAAAAACTGTTTTTT
NA TRBJ2-2 TRBV11-2 NA CASSLGSAAGELFF TGTGCCAGCAGCTTAGGTTCGGCCGCCGGGGAGCTGTTTTTT
NA TRBJ2-3 TRBV4-2 once CASSQRPGEEYF TGTGCCAGCAGCCAAAGGCCCGGAGAGGAGTATTTT
NA TRBJ2-2 TRBV9 NA CASSVRGTNTGELFF TGTGCCAGCAGCGTCCGGGGAACGAACACCGGGGAGCTGTTTTTT
TRBD2 TRBJ2-1 TRBV7-3 NA CASSLGLAGYNEQFF TGTGCCAGCAGCTTGGGACTAGCGGGCTACAATGAGCAGTTCTTC
NA TRBJ2-3 TRBV10-1 NA CANRRELPDTQYF TGCGCCAACCGCCGAGAGTTGCCAGATACGCAGTATTTT
NA TRBJ2-1 TRBV11-3 NA CASSLGGGSDEQFF TGTGCCAGCAGCTTAGGGGGGGGCTCGGATGAGCAGTTCTTC
TRBD2 TRBJ2-5 TRBV7-7 NA CASSLVVDSGGEETQYF TGTGCTAGCAGCTTAGTGGTTGATAGCGGGGGGGAAGAGACCCAGTACTTC
NA TRBJ1-4 TRBV5-1 NA CASRDRTNEKLFF TGCGCCAGCAGAGACAGAACTAATGAAAAACTGTTTTTT
NA TRBJ1-6 TRBV15 NA CATGTRATGSPLHF TGTGCCACCGGGACAAGGGCTACGGGTTCACCCCTCCACTTT
TRBD2 TRBJ2-2 TRBV11-3 NA CASSLGLAGTGELFF TGTGCCAGCAGCCTGGGACTAGCGGGGACCGGGGAGCTGTTTTTT
NA TRBJ2-5 TRBV11-2 NA CASSYRGGGWETQYF TGTGCCAGCAGCTACCGGGGTGGTGGGTGGGAGACCCAGTACTTC
NA TRBJ1-2 TRBV27 NA CASSSRPDSKLNYGYTF TGTGCCAGCAGTTCGCGCCCGGACAGCAAGTTAAACTATGGCTACACCTTC